These 14 T cell receptor beta chains were all obtained from the same sample, sequenced in a study of blood T cell repertoires in COVID-19 (dated by TCRdb to the early 2020s). Receptor amplification or capture employed the immunoSEQ multiplex PCR assay. Here the immuneACCESS table is served through TCRdb, limited to in-frame sequences with V and J called. Missing clones are a known gap in these copies; in checked studies unresolved V genes cover under half, and the rest lacks a known reason. The sample contains some 120,000 clones, around 87% of them found a single time. The top ten hold more than 3.5% of the sample. Sequencing was carried out using peripheral blood. Receptors were obtained from a woman aged 55-69 years with acute or convalescent COVID-19.

The sample holds a few counts of this clone. CDR3 amino acids: CVSSGTGTYNSPLHF. CDR3 in DNA: TGTGTCAGTTCAGGGACAGGGACCTATAATTCACCCCTCCACTTT. The chain links TRBV27 to TRBJ1-6; 9 positions match TRBD1. The CDR3 has 15 amino acids. The germline gives CDR1 MNHEY, CDR2 SMNVEV (reference sequence).

The rearrangement uses TRBV6-4 and TRBJ1-1, with D uncertain. V lost 0 bases to trimming and J lost 5 bases, with 7 bases between them. The CDR3 is 13 amino acids. The germline gives CDR1 MRHNA, CDR2 SNTAGT. CDR3 residues: CASSDSWATEAFF. CDR3 nucleotides: TGTGCCAGCAGTGACTCATGGGCTACTGAAGCTTTCTTT.

The V and J genes are TRBV29-1 and TRBJ2-2; D remains ambiguous. V shed 4 bases and J shed 4 bases, with 7 bases lying between them. This CDR3 has 12 residues. The germline V gene encodes CDR1 SQVTM and CDR2 ANQGSEA. In nucleotides, the CDR3 is TGCAGCGTTGTAACAGTCACCGGGGAGCTGTTTTTT. Its protein is CSVVTVTGELFF.

The chain combines TRBV28 with TRBJ1-2, with 8 bases fitting TRBD1. The ends lost 3 bases at V and 7 bases at J; junction bases unmatched: 7. Germline-derived CDR1 and CDR2 are MDHEN and SYDVKM. This CDR3 region has 14 residues. The CDR3 DNA reads TGTGCCAGCAGTTTTCGCGACAGGGGCATTGGCTACACCTTC. It codes for CASSFRDRGIGYTF.

This clone was observed a handful of times. This rearrangement joins TRBV4-1 to TRBJ1-3; D is uncertain. Per germline, CDR1 MGHRA and CDR2 YSYEKL. This CDR3 has 15 residues. The V end was cut by 0 bases, the J end by 4 bases, with 10 bases between. In nucleotides, the CDR3 is TGCGCCAGCAGCCAAGATTTCGGGGTGGGAAACACCATATATTTT. Translating gives CASSQDFGVGNTIYF.

The rearrangement links TRBV3-1 (or the pseudogene TRBV3-2) to TRBJ2-3; a possible D gene is TRBD2 (6 bases). The CDR3 length is 13 residues. CDR1 and CDR2 from the germline V gene are LGHDT and YNNKEL (reference sequence). Trimming stripped 5 bases from V and 15 bases from J, with 21 bases between. CDR3 sequence reads: CASSSQPLAPRYF. Here the CDR3 DNA reads TGTGCCAGCAGCTCCCAACCACTAGCCCCGAGATATTTT.

V and J are TRBV24-1 and TRBJ1-3, with D possibly matching TRBD1 (5 bases). Germline CDR1 KGHDR, CDR2 SFDVKD. The CDR3 totals 15 residues. Trimming shortened V by 2 bases and J by 0 bases, and 7 bases separated the two germline ends. DNA for the CDR3: TGTGCCACCAGTGATTCGGGGGTCTCTGGAAACACCATATATTTT. This sequence encodes CATSDSGVSGNTIYF.

As concerns this clone: The sample holds other DNA sequences that translate to the same CDR3. The J gene is TRBJ2-1, the V gene TRBV12-5; tentatively, D is TRBD2 (5 bases). CDR3 length: 17 residues. V gave up 7 bases and J gave up 6 bases, with 25 bases separating them. Germline lookup yields CDR1 LGHNT and CDR2 FRNRAP. CDR3 nucleotide sequence: TGTGCTAGTGAGCGGCGCGTCGCGGAAGGCCCCTCCAATGAGCAGTTCTTC. It encodes CASERRVAEGPSNEQFF.

V and J are TRBV20-1 and TRBJ2-3; tentative D call: TRBD1 (6 bases). The V gene's germline CDR1 is DFQATT and CDR2 SNEGSKA (reference sequence). This CDR3 has 11 residues. The chain's CDR3 is CSPGVKDTQYF. CDR3 sequence (DNA): TGCTCGCCAGGGGTTAAAGATACGCAGTATTTT.

This chain uses TRBV5-1 with TRBJ1-2, with TRBD1 as a possible D gene (6 bases). V was clipped by 4 bases and J by 4 bases, with 26 bases between them. The CDR3 has 18 residues. The germline V gene encodes CDR1 SGHRS and CDR2 YFSETQ. In nucleotides, the CDR3 is TGCGCCAGCAGCCCGACCCCCGTTGACAGGTTCCCTCCCTATGGCTACACCTTC. It specifies CASSPTPVDRFPPYGYTF.

This chain's CDR3 is CASSIIAGRTGELFF. Here the CDR3 DNA reads TGTGCCAGTAGTATCATAGCGGGACGAACCGGGGAGCTGTTTTTT. The chain uses TRBV19 and TRBJ2-2, with 8 bases lining up with TRBD2. The germline V gene encodes CDR1 LNHDA and CDR2 SQIVND (reference sequence). The J segment lost 5 bases and the V segment lost 3 bases, leaving 5 bases of the junction unmatched. This CDR3 comprises 15 residues.

CDR3 in amino acids: CASSDTPGGTGANVLTF. The DNA of the CDR3 is TGTGCCAGCAGTGACACCCCAGGGGGCACTGGGGCCAACGTCCTGACTTTC. The rearrangement joins TRBV6-4 to TRBJ2-6, with 8 positions matching TRBD1. The J segment lost 2 bases and the V segment lost 2 bases, leaving 5 bases of the junction unmatched. Germline CDR1 reads MRHNA; CDR2 reads SNTAGT. The CDR3 runs 17 residues.

The count of this clone is one. The gene calls are TRBV5-1 and TRBJ1-2; TRBD1 is a possible D gene (5 bases). This CDR3 region has 15 residues. Trimming shortened V by 9 bases and J by 7 bases, and 25 bases separated the two germline ends. The V gene's germline CDR1 is SGHRS and CDR2 YFSETQ. The CDR3 sequence is CATTPFWGESGGYTF. The CDR3 DNA follows: TGCGCCACCACGCCGTTTTGGGGGGAGTCCGGTGGCTACACCTTC.

V usage is TRBV30 and J usage is TRBJ2-1; TRBD2 agrees at 13 bases. V lost 1 base, J lost 10 bases, and 7 bases stayed unmatched. CDR1 GTSNPN and CDR2 SVGIG come from the germline V gene (reference sequence). This CDR3 is 15 amino acids long. In DNA form, the CDR3 reads TGTGCCTGGAGTGGACTAGCGGGAGGCACAGGCGAGCAGTTCTTC. It is translated as CAWSGLAGGTGEQFF.